One T cell receptor (beta chain) is described in this entry. Its matching antigen is unknown. This sample was included in a study of T cells in tuberculosis. Looking at the study overall: This South African cohort compared adolescents with or without latent tuberculosis against adults with active tuberculosis. General study results and limits: Active tuberculosis alpha repertoires lay closer to GMM-specific TCRs than controls'. Selection depended on which cryopreserved specimens were available.

CDR1 and CDR2 (germline): MDHEN, SYDVKM. The CDR3 loop spans 15 amino acids. Germline trimming cut 7 bases from V and 1 base from J; bases unmatched to any gene: 10. TCRdb's copy holds only in-frame clones and misses some; the assay was immunoSEQ multiplex PCR. The sample yields some 29,000 clones, 85% to 90% seen once. This receptor was taken from a donor aged 10-30 years with latent tuberculosis or without tuberculosis infection. J is TRBJ2-7 and V is TRBV28; 7 bases align to TRBD2. The sequencing input was PBMCs. The CDR3 reads CASNQERGYSYEQYF. CDR3 bases: TGTGCCAGCAACCAGGAGCGGGGATATTCCTACGAGCAGTACTTC.